This entry lists 17 T cell receptor beta chains sequenced from one sample in a study of blood T cell repertoires in COVID-19. Method: immunoSEQ multiplex PCR; TCRdb's copy keeps in-frame clones and lacks some. The table lists about 230,000 clones, more than 70% of them singletons. The sample comprised PBMCs or T cells enriched from blood (not recorded which). Every receptor here comes from a woman aged 35 to 49 with acute COVID-19.

J is TRBJ1-2 and V is TRBV29-1, with D perhaps matching TRBD1 (5 bases). Germline assignment: CDR1 SQVTM and CDR2 ANQGSEA. The CDR3 is made up of 11 amino acids. V was clipped by 6 bases and J by 3 bases, with 8 bases between them. In DNA form, the CDR3 reads TGCAGCGTCGGGGGTGACTATGGCTACACCTTC. As protein: CSVGGDYGYTF.

The chain is built from TRBV7-9 and TRBJ1-2; 7 nucleotides line up with TRBD1. The CDR3 is made up of 14 amino acids. Trimming cost V 0 bases and J 5 bases; bases outside gene matches: 3. Germline CDR1 reads SEHNR; CDR2 reads FQNEAQ (reference sequence). The CDR3 region has the DNA TGTGCCAGCAGCTTAGCGAGCAGGGGGTATGGCTACACCTTC. Translated: CASSLASRGYGYTF.

This rearrangement joins TRBV5-5 to TRBJ2-5, with D maybe TRBD2 (6 bases). The CDR3 consists of 14 residues. In germline, CDR1 is SGHKS, CDR2 YYEKEE (reference sequence). The V end was cut by 3 bases, the J end by 5 bases, with 14 bases between. CDR3 protein: CASSSGPSGETQYF. The DNA of the CDR3 is TGTGCCAGCAGCTCCGGGCCCAGCGGGGAGACCCAGTACTTC.

The chain has TRBV7-2 and TRBJ1-6; 9 positions agree with TRBD1. The V gene's germline CDR1 is SGHTA and CDR2 FQGNSA. This CDR3 region has 14 residues. V shed 2 bases and J 10 bases; nucleotides not matched to a gene: 3. Here the CDR3 DNA reads TGTGCCAGCAGCTTATTACAGGGGGCGTCACCCCTCCACTTT. Translated, it gives CASSLLQGASPLHF.

V is TRBV5-1 and J is TRBJ2-2; 8 bases are a match to TRBD1. The length of the CDR3 is 14 residues. Germline V CDR1 and CDR2: SGHRS, YFSETQ. Trimming took 7 bases from V and 7 from J; bases not matched to a gene: 9. This CDR3 is CASVQGASVGELFF. The CDR3 nucleotides are TGCGCCAGCGTCCAGGGGGCGAGCGTCGGGGAGCTGTTTTTT.

This clone was recorded a few times. The genes are TRBV7-9 and TRBJ2-6, with D unclear. The V end lost 7 bases, the J end lost 0 bases, and 10 bases lay between the germline ends. The CDR3 has 15 amino acids. Germline CDR1 SEHNR, CDR2 FQNEAQ (reference sequence). The CDR3 nucleotides are TGTGCCAGCACCAACCCGAGCTCTGGGGCCAACGTCCTGACTTTC. Translation gives CASTNPSSGANVLTF.

V is TRBV5-1 and J is TRBJ1-2, with a tentative D call TRBD1 (6 bases). V lost 0 bases to trimming and J lost 8 bases, with 17 bases between them. CDR1 and CDR2 from the germline V gene are SGHRS and YFSETQ. The CDR3 covers 15 residues. CDR3 residues: CASSLEARGRGGYTF. The CDR3 region has the DNA TGCGCCAGCAGCTTGGAAGCCAGGGGTAGGGGCGGCTACACCTTC.

The CDR3: CASSKGQGAHNEQFF. The CDR3 region has the DNA TGTGCCAGCAGCAAGGGACAGGGGGCTCACAATGAGCAGTTCTTC. The J gene is TRBJ2-1, the V gene TRBV21-1; no check of the table's D call, TRBD1, against the DNA was made. TRBV21-1 is tagged as a pseudogene. This CDR3 has 15 amino acids.

The chain couples TRBV24-1 to TRBJ2-3, with 7 bases identical to TRBD1. CDR3 length: 20 residues. V gave up 10 bases and J gave up 1 base; unmatched junction bases: 25. Per germline, CDR1 KGHDR and CDR2 SFDVKD. CDR3: CATTGPTGLGHQGGTDTQYF. For the CDR3, the DNA is TGTGCCACAACGGGCCCGACAGGGCTAGGCCATCAGGGAGGCACAGATACGCAGTATTTT.

The J gene is TRBJ1-6, the V gene TRBV4-1; D uncertain. Germline CDR1 is MGHRA and CDR2 is YSYEKL. The germline V and J ends were trimmed by 2 bases and 9 bases, with 8 bases remaining between them. CDR3 length: 13 amino acids. CDR3 nucleotide sequence: TGCGCCAGCAGCCAAACAGTTGGTTCACCCCTCCACTTT. Translating it yields CASSQTVGSPLHF.

The rearrangement joins TRBV6-2 or TRBV6-3 to TRBJ1-1, with TRBD1 matching over 7 bases. CDR1 is MNHEY, CDR2 SVGEGT, per germline. CDR3 length equals 15 residues. J gave up 5 bases and V 2 bases, and 8 bases lay outside the gene matches. The CDR3 spells CASSYDNRGWTEAFF. Here the CDR3 DNA reads TGTGCCAGCAGTTACGACAACAGGGGCTGGACTGAAGCTTTCTTT.

This clone was counted once. The rearrangement uses TRBV5-1 and TRBJ2-7; D is unclear. CDR1 is SGHRS, CDR2 YFSETQ, per germline. V lost 8 bases to trimming and J lost 3 bases, with 9 bases between them. The CDR3 has 11 amino acids. The CDR3 region is CARLYRYEQYV. As DNA, the CDR3 is TGCGCCAGACTCTACCGCTACGAGCAGTACGTC.

This clone was seen more than once but under ten times. The chain recombines TRBV7-9 with TRBJ2-7, with D possibly TRBD2 on 6 matching bases. Germline V CDR1 and CDR2: SEHNR, FQNEAQ (reference sequence). This CDR3 is 14 amino acids long. The V end lost 0 bases, the J end lost 6 bases, and 12 bases lay between the germline ends. This chain's CDR3 is CASSLAAQRVEQYF. In nucleotides, the CDR3 is TGTGCCAGCAGCTTAGCGGCCCAGCGGGTCGAGCAGTACTTC.

V is TRBV10-3 and J is TRBJ2-3, with D possibly TRBD2 on 7 matching bases. With 7 bases removed from V and 3 bases from J, the gap between germline ends came to 14 bases. Germline assignment: CDR1 ENHRY and CDR2 SYGVKD. The CDR3 is 14 amino acids. CDR3 DNA sequence: TGTGCCATCAAAGGGGGGGTGGAAACAGATACGCAGTATTTT. It encodes CAIKGGVETDTQYF.

The chain recombines TRBV27 with TRBJ1-4, with 7 nucleotides matching TRBD1. The J segment lost 1 base and the V segment lost 3 bases, leaving 5 bases of the junction unmatched. CDR1 and CDR2 from the germline V gene are MNHEY and SMNVEV (reference sequence). This CDR3 has 16 residues. The CDR3 DNA reads TGTGCCAGCAGTTTCCGACAGGGTCGAACTAATGAAAAACTGTTTTTT. Translated: CASSFRQGRTNEKLFF. Filled out from reference TRBV27 and TRBJ1-4, the complete variable domain reads EAQVTQNPRYLITVTGKKLTVTCSQNMNHEYMSWYRQDPGLGLRQIYYSMNVEVTDKGDVPEGYKVSRKEKRNFPLILESPSPNQTSLYFCASSFRQGRTNEKLFFGSGTQLSVL.

This clone was found many times. The chain joins TRBV6-2 or TRBV6-3 to TRBJ2-7, with a tentative D call TRBD1 (5 bases). Germline loops: CDR1 MNHEY, CDR2 SVGEGT. Between the trimmed V and J ends, which lost 4 bases and 6 bases, there was a span of 10 bases. The CDR3 is 12 residues long. CDR3 region: CASSSQGLEQYF. The CDR3 DNA is TGTGCCAGCAGTTCGCAGGGTCTCGAGCAGTACTTC.

This chain joins TRBV6-6 and TRBJ1-2; TRBD1 matches at 7 bases. The CDR3 extends over 15 amino acids. Unmatched junction bases numbered 5, after V lost 4 bases and J lost 0 bases. Germline values: CDR1 MNHNY, CDR2 SVGAGI (reference sequence). CDR3: CASSSQGLANYGYTF. Here the CDR3 DNA reads TGTGCCAGCAGTTCACAGGGGTTAGCTAACTATGGCTACACCTTC.